Shown below are 7 T cell receptor beta chains from a single sample sequenced in a study of molecular identifiers for immune sequencing clone quantification. TCRdb passed the PCR reads through MiXCR, listing each CDR3 protein once. Here the sample spans approximately 670,000 distinct CDR3 sequences, 20% being singletons. Material for sequencing was naive CD8+ T cells from blood, with Jurkat cell RNA spiked in. Subset defined: FACS-sorted CD8+CD4-CCR7+CD45RA+ naive T cells. The receptors here all came from a human donor in good health. Some libraries in this study had Jurkat cell RNA spiked in.

This clonotype has a handful of counts. The conserved phenylalanine or tryptophan is not found at the CDR3 terminus, so this likely reflects a read error. This chain uses TRBV7-6 with TRBJ2-1; no firm D call. Per germline, CDR1 SGHVS and CDR2 FNYEAQ. Trimming shortened V by 5 bases and J by 6 bases, and 11 bases separated the two germline ends. The CDR3 runs 13 residues. The CDR3 spells CASSTTSSNEQFL. The DNA for the CDR3 is TGTGCCAGCAGCACGACAAGTAGCAATGAGCAGTTCCTC.

This clonotype was recorded at least ten times. The chain combines TRBV5-1 with TRBJ1-2; D call uncertain. There are 13 residues in the CDR3. Germline CDR1 reads SGHRS; CDR2 reads YFSETQ. The V gene lost 0 bases and the J gene lost 2 bases, with 5 bases spanning the gap. The CDR3 region has the DNA TGCGCCAGCAGCTTGGAACAGAACTATGGCTACACCTTC. Its translation is CASSLEQNYGYTF.

In its sample, this clonotype was seen a few times. The V gene is TRBV30, the J gene TRBJ1-1, with unresolved D. The CDR3 runs 12 residues. Germline-derived CDR1 and CDR2 are GTSNPN and SVGIG (reference sequence). Trimming removed 3 bases at V and 6 bases at J, with 11 bases between. CDR3: CAWRNLGSEAFF. CDR3 sequence (DNA): TGTGCCTGGAGGAACCTCGGCTCTGAAGCTTTCTTT.

This clonotype has more than one count but fewer than ten. The V and J genes are TRBV4-2 and TRBJ1-1; D unresolved. Trimming shortened V by 0 bases and J by 5 bases, and 13 bases separated the two germline ends. This CDR3 region has 15 residues. Germline CDR1 is LGHNA and CDR2 is YNFKEQ. The CDR3 loop is CASSQDAYSGTEAFF. CDR3 coding DNA: TGTGCCAGCAGCCAAGACGCTTATTCAGGTACTGAAGCTTTCTTT.

This clonotype has at least ten counts. The gene calls are TRBV12-3 or TRBV12-4 and TRBJ2-3; 9 nucleotides match TRBD2. The V gene end was trimmed by 3 bases and the J gene end by 4 bases; junction bases not matched to a gene: 14. This CDR3 has 18 residues. In DNA form, the CDR3 reads TGTGCCAGCAGTTTCTGGCTAGCGGGGCGTCAAAGGGCAGATACGCAGTATTTT. This translates into CASSFWLAGRQRADTQYF.

This clonotype has a count of ten or more. This rearrangement joins TRBV24-1 to TRBJ2-7; D remains ambiguous. V dropped 1 base and J dropped 6 bases, with 9 bases sitting between them. Per the germline V gene, CDR1 is KGHDR and CDR2 is SFDVKD. The CDR3 length is 13 residues. CDR3 protein: CATSDFGQSEQYF. The CDR3 nucleotides are TGTGCCACCAGTGATTTCGGCCAGTCCGAGCAGTACTTC.

This clonotype was seen a few times. The V gene is TRBV6-2 or TRBV6-3, the J gene TRBJ2-5; TRBD2 aligns across 8 bases. CDR1 is MNHEY, CDR2 SVGEGT, per germline. The CDR3 is 16 residues long. Germline trimming cut 0 bases from V and 3 bases from J; bases unmatched to any gene: 6. CDR3 in DNA: TGTGCCAGCAGTTACTCTAAGCGGGGGTGGGAAGAGACCCAGTACTTC. Its translation is CASSYSKRGWEETQYF.